The source of this T cell receptor beta chain is a study of response to subunit inactivated influenza vaccine. Overall study results and limits: Only a handful of new T cells, the authors suggested, are recruited with each seasonal influenza vaccination.

Concerning this clonotype itself: Its target is not known.

Germline-derived CDR1 and CDR2 are SGHDT and YYEEEE. The length of the CDR3 is 15 residues. Trimming cost V 1 base and J 6 bases, with 14 bases left between them. TCRdb reprocessed the RT-PCR reads with MiXCR, giving one entry per CDR3 protein. The profile shows 550,000 to 650,000 distinct CDR3 sequences, 12% of them singletons. The receptor's source is a man between 45 and 60 years old who received an inactivated influenza vaccine. The chain carries TRBV5-6 and TRBJ2-1, with D perhaps TRBD2 (6 bases). This specimen was PBMCs from blood, taken on the day of vaccination. CDR3 sequence (DNA): TGTGCCAGCAGCTTGCTCCGGGAGAGCGTCAATGAGCAGTTCTTC. Translated, it gives CASSLLRESVNEQFF.